This T cell receptor (beta chain) was sequenced for a study of cytotoxic CD8 clonotypes in ibrutinib-treated CLL. The wider study: Partial response was seen in about 25 patients and complete response in 2; after median about 70 months, around 15 stayed remitted, 12 progressed. Study conclusions and caveats: Public clonotypes showed up rarely, and on treatment they shrank or held steady. Sample timing was unmatched between remission and later-progressing patients; lymph nodes unstudied.

Germline V gene data show CDR1 as ENHRY and CDR2 as SYGVKD. This CDR3 has 15 residues. With 6 bases clipped from V and 6 bases from J, the junction kept 12 bases outside the gene matches. To note about this clone: Antigen: not known.

Produced via immunoSEQ multiplex PCR; TCRdb's table is partial and in-frame only. Seen here are about 72,000 clones, under 70% observed once, and the top ten hold approximately 5.2%. This chain links TRBV10-3 with TRBJ2-7; 9 nucleotides align to TRBD1. This clonotype was obtained from a human donor with chronic lymphocytic leukemia. The specimen was PBMCs, collected after 12 months of ibrutinib treatment. The chain's CDR3 is CAIREQGAPRGEQYF. For the CDR3, the DNA is TGTGCCATCAGGGAACAGGGGGCGCCCCGCGGCGAGCAGTACTTC.